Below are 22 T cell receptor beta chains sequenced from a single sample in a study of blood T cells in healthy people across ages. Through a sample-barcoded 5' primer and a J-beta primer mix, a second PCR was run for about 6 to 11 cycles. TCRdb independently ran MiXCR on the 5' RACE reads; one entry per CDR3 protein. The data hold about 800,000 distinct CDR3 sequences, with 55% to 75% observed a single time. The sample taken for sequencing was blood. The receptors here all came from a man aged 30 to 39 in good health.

This chain's CDR3 is CSVGNQGQSSYEQYF. The CDR3 DNA follows: TGCAGCGTTGGAAATCAGGGACAGAGCTCCTACGAGCAGTACTTC. The genes are TRBV29-1 and TRBJ2-7; 7 bases map to TRBD1. CDR3 length: 15 residues. V gave up 4 bases and J gave up 0 bases; unmatched junction bases: 9. The germline V gene has CDR1 SQVTM and CDR2 ANQGSEA.

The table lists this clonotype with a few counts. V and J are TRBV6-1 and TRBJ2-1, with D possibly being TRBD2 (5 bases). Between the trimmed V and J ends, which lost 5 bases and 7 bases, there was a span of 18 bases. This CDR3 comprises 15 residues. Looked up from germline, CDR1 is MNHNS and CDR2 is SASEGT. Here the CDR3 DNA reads TGTGCCAGCAGTAACAGCCGTATAGCGCGGAATGAGCAGTTCTTC. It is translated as CASSNSRIARNEQFF.

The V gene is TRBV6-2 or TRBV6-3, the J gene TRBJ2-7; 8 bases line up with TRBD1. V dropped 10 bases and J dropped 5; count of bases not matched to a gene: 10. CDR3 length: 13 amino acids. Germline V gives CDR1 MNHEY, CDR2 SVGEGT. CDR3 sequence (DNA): TGTGCCACCCGGACAGGGAGCCCTAACGAGCAGTACTTC. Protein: CATRTGSPNEQYF.

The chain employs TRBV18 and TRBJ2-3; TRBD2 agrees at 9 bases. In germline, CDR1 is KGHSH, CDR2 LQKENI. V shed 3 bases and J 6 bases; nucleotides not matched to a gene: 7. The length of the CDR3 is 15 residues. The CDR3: CASSPIAGVGDTQYF. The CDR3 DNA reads TGTGCCAGCTCACCGATAGCGGGAGTAGGGGATACGCAGTATTTT.

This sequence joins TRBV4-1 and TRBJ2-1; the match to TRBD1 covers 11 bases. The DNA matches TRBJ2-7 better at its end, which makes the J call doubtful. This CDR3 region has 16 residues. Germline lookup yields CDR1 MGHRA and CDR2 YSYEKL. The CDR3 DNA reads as TGCGCCTCAACCTCCGGGACAGGGGGATCCTACAATGAGCAGTACTTC. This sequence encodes CASTSGTGGSYNEQYF.

The CDR3 DNA sequence: TGTGCCAGCAGCTTAGCGGGTGAGGGCTACACCTTC. Amino acid sequence: CASSLAGEGYTF. This chain links TRBV7-2 with TRBJ1-2; D remains ambiguous. This CDR3 has 12 amino acids. Germline lookup yields CDR1 SGHTA and CDR2 FQGNSA. Between the trimmed V and J ends, which lost 0 bases and 8 bases, there was a span of 7 bases.

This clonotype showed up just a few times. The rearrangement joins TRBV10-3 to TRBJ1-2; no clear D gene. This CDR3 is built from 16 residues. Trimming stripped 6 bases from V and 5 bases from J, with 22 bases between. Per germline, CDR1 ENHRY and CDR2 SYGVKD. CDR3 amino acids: CAIRPDNSLWGYGYTF. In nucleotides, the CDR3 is TGTGCCATCAGACCCGACAACAGCCTTTGGGGTTATGGCTACACCTTC.

The CDR3 here is CASSPPGQGYTEAFF. For the CDR3, the DNA is TGTGCCAGCAGCCCTCCGGGACAGGGGTACACTGAAGCTTTCTTT. V gene TRBV3-1 combines with J gene TRBJ1-1, with 10 bases aligning to TRBD1. The J segment lost 3 bases and the V segment lost 4 bases, leaving 5 bases of the junction unmatched. Germline CDR1 and CDR2: LGHDT and YNNKEL (reference sequence). The CDR3 length is 15 residues.

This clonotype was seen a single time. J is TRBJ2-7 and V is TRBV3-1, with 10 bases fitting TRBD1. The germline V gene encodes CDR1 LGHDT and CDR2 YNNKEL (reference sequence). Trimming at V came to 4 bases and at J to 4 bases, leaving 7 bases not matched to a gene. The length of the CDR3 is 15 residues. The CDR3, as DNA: TGTGCCAGCAGCCCCGGGACAGGGGCTCCTTACGAGCAGTACTTC. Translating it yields CASSPGTGAPYEQYF.

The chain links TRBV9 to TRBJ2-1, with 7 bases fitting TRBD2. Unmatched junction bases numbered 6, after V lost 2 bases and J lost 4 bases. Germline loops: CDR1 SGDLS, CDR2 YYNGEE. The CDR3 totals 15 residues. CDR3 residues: CASSVGTTIYNEQFF. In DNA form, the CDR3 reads TGTGCCAGCAGCGTTGGGACTACGATATACAATGAGCAGTTCTTC. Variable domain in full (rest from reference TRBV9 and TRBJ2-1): DSGVTQTPKHLITATGQRVTLRCSPRSGDLSVYWYQQSLDQGLQFLIQYYNGEERAKGNILERFSAQQFPDLHSELNLSSLELGDSALYFCASSVGTTIYNEQFFGPGTRLTVL.

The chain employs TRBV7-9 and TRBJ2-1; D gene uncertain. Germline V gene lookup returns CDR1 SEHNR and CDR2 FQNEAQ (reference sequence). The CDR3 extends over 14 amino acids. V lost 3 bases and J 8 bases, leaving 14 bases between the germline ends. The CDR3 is CASSFELPRDEQFF. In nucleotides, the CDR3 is TGTGCCAGCAGCTTTGAACTCCCTCGGGATGAGCAGTTCTTC.

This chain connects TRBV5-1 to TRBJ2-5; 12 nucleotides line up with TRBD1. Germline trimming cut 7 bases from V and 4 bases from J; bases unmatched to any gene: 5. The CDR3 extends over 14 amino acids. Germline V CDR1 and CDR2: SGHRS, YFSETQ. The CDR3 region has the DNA TGCGCCAGCTTCGGGACAGGGGGCTCAGAGACCCAGTACTTC. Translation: CASFGTGGSETQYF.

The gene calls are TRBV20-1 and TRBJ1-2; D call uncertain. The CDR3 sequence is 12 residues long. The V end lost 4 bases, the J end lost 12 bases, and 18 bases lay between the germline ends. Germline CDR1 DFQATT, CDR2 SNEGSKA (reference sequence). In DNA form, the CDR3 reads TGCAGTGCTACGACCGTTGGAAGCGGCCACACCTTC. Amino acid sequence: CSATTVGSGHTF.

As DNA, the CDR3 is TGTGCCACCAGCCGCGAAATAGGCAATCAGCCCCAGCATTTT. Its translation: CATSREIGNQPQHF. J is TRBJ1-5 and V is TRBV15; D is undetermined. This CDR3 has 14 residues. Germline lookup yields CDR1 LNHNV and CDR2 YYDKDF (reference sequence). V dropped 5 bases and J dropped 2 bases, with 10 bases sitting between them. The whole variable domain, filled in from reference TRBV15 and TRBJ1-5, reads DAMVIQNPRYQVTQFGKPVTLSCSQTLNHNVMYWYQQKSSQAPKLLFHYYDKDFNNEADTPDNFQSRRPNTSFCFLDIRSPGLGDTAMYLCATSREIGNQPQHFGDGTRLSIL.

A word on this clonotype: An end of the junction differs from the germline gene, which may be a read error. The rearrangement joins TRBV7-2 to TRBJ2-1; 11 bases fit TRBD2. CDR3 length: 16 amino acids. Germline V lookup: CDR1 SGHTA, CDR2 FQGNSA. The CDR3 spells CPSSLEGTSGPNEQFF. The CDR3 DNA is TGTCCCAGCAGCTTAGAAGGGACTAGCGGTCCCAATGAGCAGTTCTTC.

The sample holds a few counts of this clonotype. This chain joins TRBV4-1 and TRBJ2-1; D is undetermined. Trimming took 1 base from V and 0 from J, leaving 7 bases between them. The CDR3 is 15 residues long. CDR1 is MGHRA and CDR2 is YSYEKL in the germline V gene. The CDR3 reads CASSQGTDSYNEQFF. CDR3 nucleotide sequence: TGCGCCAGCAGCCAAGGTACCGACTCCTACAATGAGCAGTTCTTC.

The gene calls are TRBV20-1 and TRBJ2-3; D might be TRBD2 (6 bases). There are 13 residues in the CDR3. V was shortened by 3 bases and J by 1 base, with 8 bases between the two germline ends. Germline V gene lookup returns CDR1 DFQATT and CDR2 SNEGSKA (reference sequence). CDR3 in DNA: TGCAGTGCTAGGGGGGAGGGCACAGATACGCAGTATTTT. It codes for CSARGEGTDTQYF.

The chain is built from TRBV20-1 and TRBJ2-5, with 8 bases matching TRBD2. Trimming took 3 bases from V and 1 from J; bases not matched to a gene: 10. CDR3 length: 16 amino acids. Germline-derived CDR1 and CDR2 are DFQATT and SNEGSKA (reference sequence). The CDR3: CSARAVAGPPQETQYF. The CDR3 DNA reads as TGCAGTGCTAGGGCGGTAGCGGGACCTCCCCAAGAGACCCAGTACTTC.

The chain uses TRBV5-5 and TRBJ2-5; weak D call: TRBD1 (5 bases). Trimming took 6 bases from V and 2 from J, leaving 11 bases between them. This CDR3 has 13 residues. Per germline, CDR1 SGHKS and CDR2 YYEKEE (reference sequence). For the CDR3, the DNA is TGTGCCAGCACCCCCAGGGCGCAAGAGACCCAGTACTTC. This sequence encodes CASTPRAQETQYF.

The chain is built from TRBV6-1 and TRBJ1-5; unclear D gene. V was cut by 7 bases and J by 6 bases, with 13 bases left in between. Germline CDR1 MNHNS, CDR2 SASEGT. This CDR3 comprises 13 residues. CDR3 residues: CASISGRGQPQHF. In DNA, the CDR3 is TGTGCCAGCATATCAGGCCGCGGTCAGCCCCAGCATTTT.

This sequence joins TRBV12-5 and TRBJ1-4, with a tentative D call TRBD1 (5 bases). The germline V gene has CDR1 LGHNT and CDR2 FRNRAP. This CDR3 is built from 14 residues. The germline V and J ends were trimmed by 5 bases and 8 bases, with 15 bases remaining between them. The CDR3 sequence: CASGVRGLLEKLFF. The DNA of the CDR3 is TGTGCTAGTGGTGTCCGGGGCCTCCTGGAAAAACTGTTTTTT. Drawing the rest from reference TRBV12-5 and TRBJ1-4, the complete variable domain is DARVTQTPRHKVTEMGQEVTMRCQPILGHNTVFWYRQTMMQGLELLAYFRNRAPLDDSGMPKDRFSAEMPDATLATLKIQPSEPRDSAVYFCASGVRGLLEKLFFGSGTQLSVL.

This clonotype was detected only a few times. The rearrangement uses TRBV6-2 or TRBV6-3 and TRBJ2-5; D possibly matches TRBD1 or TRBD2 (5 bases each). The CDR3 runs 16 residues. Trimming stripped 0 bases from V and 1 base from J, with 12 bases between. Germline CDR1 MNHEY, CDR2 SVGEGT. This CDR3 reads CASSYSGRAAQETQYF. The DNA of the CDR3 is TGTGCCAGCAGTTACTCGGGGCGGGCGGCCCAAGAGACCCAGTACTTC.